The rows below give T cell receptor beta chains drawn from one sample of a study of T cell responses to AZD1222 COVID-19 vaccine. The protocol was immunoSEQ multiplex PCR, while the TCRdb copy is restricted to in-frame clones and leaves out a portion. The table records 150,000 to 250,000 clones, under 95% of them present only once. Sample: peripheral blood, taken 28 days after the second AZD1222 dose. The origin of the receptors is an adult who received the AZD1222 COVID-19 vaccine. Each CDR3 is given without its conserved first and last residue. A clone size is listed for some rows: how often the clone was seen (once, few, many), or a class if it is expanded.

>TRBV4-2|NA
ASSPDSVAGLSNTGELF
>TRBV12-3/TRBV12-4|once
ASSLAYRSYT
>TRBV5-5|NA
ASSLIGTGGSPLH
>TRBV3-1/TRBV3-2|NA
ASSLHAGDQPQH
>TRBV9|NA
ASSVSLTVGPQH
>TRBV7-9|NA
ASLGGGASREQY
>TRBV7-8|NA
ASSLARDSHNEKLF
>TRBV3-1/TRBV3-2|few
ASSQTGGSAEAF
>TRBV5-1|NA
ASSLATGGPTGELF
>TRBV4-3|NA
ASSQEPTADPEAF
>TRBV9|NA
ASSVVGTEAF
>TRBV6-5|NA
ASKLSGSYEQY
>TRBV29-1|NA
SVETDSYGYT
>TRBV10-3|NA
AISEFTNYEQY
>TRBV7-7|NA
ASSLGQNLETQY
>TRBV3-1/TRBV3-2|NA
ASSQVWKSEGQETQY
>TRBV2|few
ASSDMGSGHEKLF
>TRBV7-8|NA
ASSPGGSNYGYT
>TRBV5-4|NA
ASSLRQGAGGYT
>TRBV2|NA
ASDGQGGEKLF
>TRBV5-1|NA
ASSTGGEQETQY
>TRBV7-9|NA
ASSLALDGGETQY
>TRBV14|NA
ASSQEYRGLLLTEAF
>TRBV6-5|NA
ASSPLAGGDEQY
>TRBV4-3|NA
ASSQRDRGGETQY
>TRBV28|NA
ASSLDRAGNTIY
>TRBV5-4|NA
ASSLGGQSSGNTIY
>TRBV2|NA
ASSELAVGYEQY
>TRBV7-9|NA
ASSPTNLGDQPQH
>TRBV18|NA
ASSPQTERSSYNSPLH
>TRBV7-8|NA
ASRPGTGNTEAF
>TRBV7-7|once
ASSLASGEGDTQY
>TRBV20-1|NA
SATTGIEQF
>TRBV7-9|NA
ASSLLGGLNTEAF
>TRBV7-9|NA
ASTFEGANSPLH
>TRBV18|NA
ASSPGQDYGYT
>TRBV7-2|NA
ASSLSGGPNYGYT
>TRBV15|NA
ATSRGTGNQPQH
>TRBV4-2|NA
ASSRGEIGEQF
>TRBV29-1|once
SSGGVGEAF
>TRBV19|NA
ASSTRTEYNTEAF
>TRBV7-9|NA
ASSLEGAMGTEAF
>TRBV18|NA
ASSTDRGYGYT
>TRBV6-5|once
ASSPGYSGNTIY
>TRBV24-1|once
ATSDATGGTYNEQF
>TRBV7-9|NA
ASSSGGVTYNEQF
>TRBV28|NA
ASSLDREPLH
>TRBV7-2|NA
ASSPDTNQPQH
>TRBV6-5|NA
ASSPQGINYEQY
>TRBV7-9|NA
ASSLDGYSGNTIY
>TRBV28|NA
ASRRSGSGTYGYT
>TRBV6-5|NA
ASSRDSGGYT
>TRBV27|NA
ASSLDRTTIRRGYT
>TRBV19|NA
ASSIGYGPRSTEAF
>TRBV5-6|NA
ASSGRGLIPLH
>TRBV28|NA
ASSQEGQANQPQH
>TRBV30|few
AWRAGQPNQPQH
>TRBV4-1|NA
ASSTTPPDRGRTNNEQF
>TRBV10-3|NA
AISDSGKWSYGYT
>TRBV29-1|NA
SVLDGHLNTEAF